The source of this TCR beta chain is a study of shared clonotypes between healthy human individuals. Study-wide background: A donor's plate count was three for CD4 naive and three for CD4 memory; CD8 naive had two and CD8 memory one.

The study separated CD4+ cells into CD45RA+ naive and CD45RA-negative memory subsets. Whole-study findings and limits: The generation probabilities recorded for non-shared clonotypes fell below those of clonotypes shared by all four donors. The study found about 5% of naive CD4 clonotypes shared across several donors.

Method: immunoSEQ multiplex PCR; TCRdb's copy keeps in-frame clones and lacks some. The table includes about 2.3 million clones, 92% detected once. The V end was cut by 3 bases, the J end by 3 bases, with 15 bases between. The CDR3 runs 15 residues. CDR1 and CDR2 from the germline V gene are MNHEY and SVGAGI. As regards this clone: The target antigen is unknown.

The gene calls are TRBV6-5 and TRBJ2-7; D is perhaps TRBD1 (6 bases). The specimen was naive CD4+ T cells from PBMCs. Subset given: CD45RA+ positively selected. This receptor was taken from a man between 18 and 29 years old in good health. Some clones in this sample may be carry-over from other donors' samples. The CDR3 reads CASSYTGIQFYEQYF. Here the CDR3 DNA reads TGTGCCAGCAGTTATACAGGGATCCAGTTCTACGAGCAGTACTTC.